Each of the 26 T cell receptor beta chains below was sequenced from the same sample in a study of T cells in Graves' hyperthyroidism and ophthalmopathy. Regions amplified from RNA transcripts were the TCR beta CDR3 regions. In the first-round RT-PCR of the TCR CDR3, the HTBI primer set was used. TCRdb passed the multiplex PCR reads through MiXCR, listing each CDR3 protein once. The profile shows fewer than 450,000 distinct CDR3 sequences, about a sixth of them singletons. The sequencing input was blood. The origin of the receptors is a woman aged 25 to 39 with Graves' hyperthyroidism that later progressed to Graves' ophthalmopathy.

The chain employs TRBV28 and TRBJ2-5; D is unclear. This CDR3 has 15 residues. From germline, CDR1 is MDHEN and CDR2 SYDVKM. Trimming took 6 bases from V and 3 from J, leaving 17 bases between them. The CDR3 DNA is TGTGCCAGCAGCGGGCGGCGGACGGTTAAAGAGACCCAGTACTTC. Translated: CASSGRRTVKETQYF. Supplemented by reference TRBV28 and TRBJ2-5, the full variable domain reads DVKVTQSSRYLVKRTGEKVFLECVQDMDHENMFWYRQDPGLGLRLIYFSYDVKMKEKGDIPEGYSVSREKKERFSLILESASTNQTSMYLCASSGRRTVKETQYFGPGTRLLVL.

This clonotype has ten or more counts. This chain links TRBV2 with TRBJ2-1; TRBD2 matches at 12 bases. CDR3 length equals 15 residues. Germline loops: CDR1 SNHLY, CDR2 FYNNEI. The V segment lost 4 bases and the J segment 4 bases; nucleotides outside the gene matches: 2. CDR3 loop: CASSATSGGYNEQFF. The CDR3 nucleotides are TGTGCCAGCAGTGCGACTAGCGGGGGATACAATGAGCAGTTCTTC.

This clonotype was recorded many times. This chain uses TRBV3-1 with TRBJ2-3, with TRBD2 matching over 8 bases. Per germline, CDR1 LGHDT and CDR2 YNNKEL (reference sequence). The CDR3 length is 15 residues. After removal of 4 bases from V and 2 bases from J, the junction contained 5 bases not matched to a gene. CDR3 amino acids: CASSPRGGPTDTQYF. The CDR3, as DNA: TGTGCCAGCAGCCCCCGCGGGGGGCCCACAGATACGCAGTATTTT.

This clonotype occurred many times. The chain is built from TRBV18 and TRBJ1-1; D is unresolved. V lost 6 bases to trimming and J lost 1 base, with 9 bases between them. This CDR3 has 13 residues. Germline CDR1 is KGHSH and CDR2 is LQKENI. The CDR3 sequence: CASSFEPNTEAFF. The CDR3, as DNA: TGTGCCAGCTCCTTTGAGCCGAACACTGAAGCTTTCTTT. Filled out from reference TRBV18 and TRBJ1-1, the complete variable domain reads NAGVMQNPRHLVRRRGQEARLRCSPMKGHSHVYWYRQLPEEGLKFMVYLQKENIIDESGMPKERFSAEFPKEGPSILRIQQVVRGDSAAYFCASSFEPNTEAFFGQGTRLTVV.

The chain couples TRBV3-1 to TRBJ2-7, with TRBD2 matching over 9 bases. Trimming cost V 5 bases and J 3 bases; bases outside gene matches: 8. Germline V gene sequence: CDR1 LGHDT, CDR2 YNNKEL (reference sequence). The CDR3 length is 15 residues. The chain's CDR3 is CASSKGLARFYEQYF. The CDR3 bases are TGTGCCAGCAGCAAAGGACTAGCGCGGTTCTACGAGCAGTACTTC.

This clonotype was observed many times. The V call is TRBV12-3 or TRBV12-4, the J call TRBJ1-6, with D maybe TRBD1 (5 bases). Trimming removed 1 base at V and 7 bases at J, with 20 bases between. The CDR3 is made up of 18 amino acids. DNA for the CDR3: TGTGCCAGCAGTTTAGAGTACTTCGGGGGTCCATGGAATTCACCCCTCCACTTT. Its translation is CASSLEYFGGPWNSPLHF.

This clonotype was detected a few times. V usage is TRBV4-1 and J usage is TRBJ2-7; D may be TRBD2 (8 bases). Germline V CDR1 and CDR2: MGHRA, YSYEKL. The CDR3 is 15 amino acids. The V end was cut by 4 bases, the J end by 2 bases, with 15 bases between. CDR3 sequence reads: CASSPREGAAYEQYF. The CDR3 nucleotides are TGCGCCAGCAGCCCCCGGGAGGGGGCGGCCTACGAGCAGTACTTC.

This clonotype was seen repeatedly, ten times or more. V and J are TRBV5-5 and TRBJ2-7; D is unresolved. There are 14 residues in the CDR3. V lost 2 bases, J lost 2 bases, and 11 bases lay in between. The germline V gene has CDR1 SGHKS and CDR2 YYEKEE (reference sequence). The DNA of the CDR3 is TGTGCCAGCAGCTTCCGAGACGGTACCTACGAGCAGTACTTC. It translates to CASSFRDGTYEQYF.

This clonotype was seen a few times. V gene TRBV15 combines with J gene TRBJ2-2; D remains ambiguous. Germline V gene sequence: CDR1 LNHNV, CDR2 YYDKDF (reference sequence). The V and J ends lost 5 bases and 1 base respectively, with 14 bases between them. This CDR3 comprises 16 residues. The CDR3: CATSEVLGMNTGELFF. CDR3 DNA sequence: TGTGCCACCAGCGAGGTGTTGGGGATGAACACCGGGGAGCTGTTTTTT.

This clonotype was found many times. The rearrangement links TRBV7-2 to TRBJ1-5; D is possibly TRBD1 (6 bases). The CDR3 is 22 amino acids. With 3 bases removed from V and 1 base from J, the gap between germline ends came to 31 bases. CDR1 SGHTA and CDR2 FQGNSA come from the germline V gene. Here the CDR3 reads CASSFTSIRYRARKGSNQPQHF. In DNA form, the CDR3 reads TGTGCCAGCAGCTTCACTTCGATCCGGTACAGGGCCCGGAAAGGGAGCAATCAGCCCCAGCATTTT.

This clonotype was counted ten times or more. The chain combines TRBV3-1 with TRBJ2-1; D remains unclear. The CDR3 is 12 residues long. V shed 1 base and J shed 10 bases, with 8 bases lying between them. Germline assignment: CDR1 LGHDT and CDR2 YNNKEL (reference sequence). The CDR3 nucleotides read TGTGCCAGCAGCCAAGCGTCGCCGGAGCAGTTCTTC. Protein sequence: CASSQASPEQFF.

The chain employs TRBV19 and TRBJ1-4, with D possibly matching TRBD1 (5 bases). Germline loops: CDR1 LNHDA, CDR2 SQIVND (reference sequence). V lost 5 bases to trimming and J lost 0 bases, with 13 bases between them. The CDR3 consists of 16 residues. CDR3 nucleotide sequence: TGTGCCAGTAGTCCCCGGAGGGGAGCAACTAATGAAAAACTGTTTTTT. It specifies CASSPRRGATNEKLFF.

This clonotype was recorded many times. The rearrangement joins TRBV12-3 or TRBV12-4 to TRBJ2-7; no reliable D call. V was pared by 5 bases and J by 3 bases, with 14 bases between. The CDR3 loop spans 14 amino acids. The CDR3 sequence: CASSEATALYEQYF. The CDR3 DNA sequence: TGTGCCAGCAGTGAAGCGACCGCACTCTACGAGCAGTACTTC.

The rearrangement joins TRBV12-3 or TRBV12-4 to TRBJ2-1; 8 bases line up with TRBD2. The CDR3 has 16 amino acids. V dropped 1 base and J dropped 7; count of bases not matched to a gene: 9. The CDR3 loop reads CASSLGRSSGVNEQFF. CDR3 sequence (DNA): TGTGCCAGCAGTTTAGGACGTAGTAGCGGGGTAAATGAGCAGTTCTTC.

This clonotype was detected many times. The V and J genes are TRBV27 and TRBJ2-1; 7 nucleotides line up with TRBD1. Germline values: CDR1 MNHEY, CDR2 SMNVEV (reference sequence). The CDR3 contains 15 residues. Unmatched junction bases numbered 11, after V lost 2 bases and J lost 10 bases. CDR3 in amino acids: CASSLNGQVLGEQFF. The DNA for the CDR3 is TGTGCCAGCAGTTTAAACGGACAGGTTTTGGGGGAGCAGTTCTTC.

The chain joins TRBV11-2 to TRBJ1-2; D is undetermined. V gave up 5 bases and J gave up 2 bases, with 15 bases separating them. Germline-derived CDR1 and CDR2 are SGHAT and FQNNGV. This CDR3 contains 15 residues. The CDR3 bases are TGTGCCAGCAGCCTCCCGGGTGCCATCAACTATGGCTACACCTTC. Translating gives CASSLPGAINYGYTF. Full variable domain (remainder filled in from reference TRBV11-2 and TRBJ1-2): EAGVAQSPRYKIIEKRQSVAFWCNPISGHATLYWYQQILGQGPKLLIQFQNNGVVDDSQLPKDRFSAERLKGVDSTLKIQPAKLEDSAVYLCASSLPGAINYGYTFGSGTRLTVV.

This clonotype was observed at least ten times. The chain has TRBV7-9 and TRBJ2-5; 7 bases fit TRBD1. The germline CDR1 and CDR2 sequences are SEHNR and FQNEAQ (reference sequence). This CDR3 has 13 residues. The ends lost 7 bases at V and 3 bases at J; junction bases unmatched: 5. The CDR3 here is CASTYGQEETQYF. Written as DNA, the CDR3 is TGTGCCAGCACCTATGGACAGGAAGAGACCCAGTACTTC.

This clonotype was seen many times. The V gene is TRBV2, the J gene TRBJ1-5, with D perhaps matching TRBD1 (5 bases). This CDR3 has 15 residues. V lost 3 bases, J lost 6 bases, and 15 bases lay in between. In germline, CDR1 is SNHLY, CDR2 FYNNEI. The chain's CDR3 is CASSDPGQWGQPQHF. The CDR3 nucleotides are TGTGCCAGCAGTGACCCGGGGCAGTGGGGTCAGCCCCAGCATTTT.

This clonotype was counted at least ten times. This chain joins TRBV5-1 and TRBJ2-5, with D possibly matching TRBD1 (5 bases). The CDR3 is 14 amino acids. The V end lost 4 bases, the J end lost 2 bases, and 12 bases lay between the germline ends. Germline lookup yields CDR1 SGHRS and CDR2 YFSETQ. CDR3 sequence: CASSQGQIQETQYF. The CDR3 bases are TGCGCCAGCAGCCAAGGACAAATACAAGAGACCCAGTACTTC. The full variable domain, completed using reference TRBV5-1 and TRBJ2-5, is KAGVTQTPRYLIKTRGQQVTLSCSPISGHRSVSWYQQTPGQGLQFLFEYFSETQRNKGNFPGRFSGRQFSNSRSEMNVSTLELGDSALYLCASSQGQIQETQYFGPGTRLLVL.

This clonotype was observed many times. This chain uses TRBV10-3 with TRBJ2-7; 8 positions agree with TRBD2. V gave up 3 bases and J gave up 2 bases; unmatched junction bases: 9. The CDR3 length is 16 residues. CDR1 is ENHRY and CDR2 is SYGVKD in the germline V gene. The CDR3 bases are TGTGCCATCAGTGATTCTATTAGCGGGAACACCTACGAGCAGTACTTC. Translating it yields CAISDSISGNTYEQYF.

This clonotype was counted between two and nine times. The genes are TRBV27 and TRBJ1-6; D remains unclear. The CDR3 has 15 residues. With 5 bases removed from V and 5 bases from J, the gap between germline ends came to 13 bases. Germline V CDR1 and CDR2: MNHEY, SMNVEV (reference sequence). CDR3 DNA: TGTGCCAGCAGTACAAATCGCCTTCATAATTCACCCCTCCACTTT. This encodes CASSTNRLHNSPLHF.

This clonotype was seen at least ten times. This sequence joins TRBV20-1 and TRBJ2-7; 12 bases fit TRBD2. Trimming took 2 bases from V and 0 from J; bases not matched to a gene: 11. CDR1 is DFQATT, CDR2 SNEGSKA, per germline (reference sequence). The CDR3 loop spans 18 amino acids. Here the CDR3 reads CSARTLTGLAGLSYEQYF. The CDR3 region has the DNA TGCAGTGCTAGAACCCTGACCGGACTAGCGGGACTCTCCTACGAGCAGTACTTC.

The sample holds many counts of this clonotype. Written as DNA, the CDR3 is TGTGCCAGCAGCTCGACAATAATTTCACCCCTCCACTTT. Its translation is CASSSTIISPLHF. The J gene is TRBJ1-6, the V gene TRBV5-8; D unclear. Per germline, CDR1 SGHTS and CDR2 YDEGEE. V was trimmed by 3 bases and J by 9 bases, leaving 10 bases between them. The length of the CDR3 is 13 residues.

This clonotype showed up just a few times. The chain links TRBV20-1 to TRBJ2-3; D gene uncertain. V lost 4 bases and J 0 bases, leaving 11 bases between the germline ends. This CDR3 contains 14 residues. The germline V gene encodes CDR1 DFQATT and CDR2 SNEGSKA (reference sequence). The CDR3 region has the DNA TGCAGTGCTAAGTCGGGTCCTAGCACAGATACGCAGTATTTT. Amino acids: CSAKSGPSTDTQYF.

This clonotype was detected many times. The J gene is TRBJ2-1, the V gene TRBV6-5; 10 bases map to TRBD1. Trimming took 4 bases from V and 6 from J; bases not matched to a gene: 6. This CDR3 has 15 amino acids. From germline, CDR1 is MNHEY and CDR2 SVGAGI. Here the CDR3 reads CASSLDRGGFNEQFF. Here the CDR3 DNA reads TGTGCCAGCAGTTTGGACAGGGGGGGTTTCAATGAGCAGTTCTTC.

This sequence joins TRBV27 and TRBJ2-1, with D possibly matching TRBD2 (5 bases). V was clipped by 3 bases and J by 5 bases, with 8 bases between them. The CDR3 totals 13 residues. Per germline, CDR1 MNHEY and CDR2 SMNVEV (reference sequence). The CDR3 sequence is CASSFRENNEQFF. CDR3 in DNA: TGTGCCAGCAGTTTCCGGGAAAACAATGAGCAGTTCTTC.